This T cell receptor (beta chain) derives from a study of type 1 regulatory T cells. As for the study in general: T-allo10 is an in vitro-generated, Tr1-enriched CD4 T cell product specific for alloantigen.

This CDR3 spans 17 amino acids. From the reads, TCRdb called clonotypes with MiXCR, one entry per CDR3 protein. The sample has 80,000 to 100,000 distinct CDR3 sequences, roughly a third seen once. This clonotype was seen more than once but under ten times. The TCR originated in a human donor in good health. The rearrangement links TRBV21-1 to TRBJ2-7; the table calls TRBD2, which could not be checked here. TRBV21-1 is a known pseudogene. Sequencing was performed on CD4+ T cells, either the whole sample or a sorted fraction (not recorded which). CDR3 region: CASSAQPGLAGDDEQYF. The CDR3 DNA sequence: TGTGCCAGCAGCGCACAACCGGGACTAGCGGGAGATGACGAGCAGTACTTC.